A selection of T cell receptor beta chains follows, all from one sample in a study of control samples from healthy donors and cancer patients. Produced via immunoSEQ multiplex PCR; TCRdb's table is partial and in-frame only. The repertoire holds some 130,000 clones, with 75% to 95% as singletons. The sequencing sample was made of blood. These receptor sequences come from a man in his forties or fifties in good health. Each CDR3 is given with its conserved first and last residue. Each record gives: clone size, V gene, D gene, J gene, CDR3 length, CDR3 DNA, CDR3 protein. A D gene is named only where the DNA matches it firmly. A clone size is listed for some rows: how often the clone was seen (once, few, many), or a class if it is expanded.

>NA|TRBV4-1|NA|TRBJ1-6|16
TGCGCCAGCAGCCAAGGGGCTATAGAGGCTAATTCACCCCTCCACTTT
CASSQGAIEANSPLHF
>NA|TRBV5-1|NA|TRBJ2-1|15
TGCGCCAGCAGCTCGCAAGGGGGAGGGGTCAATGAGCAGTTCTTC
CASSSQGGGVNEQFF
>once|TRBV21-1|NA|TRBJ1-3|16
TGTGCCAGCAGCCTGCGACAGGATTCCTCTGGAAACACCATATATTTT
CASSLRQDSSGNTIYF
>NA|TRBV7-9|NA|TRBJ1-6|14
TGTGCCAGCAGCCTGACGGGGGCGAGTTCACCCCTCCACTTT
CASSLTGASSPLHF
>NA|TRBV2|NA|TRBJ1-5|16
TGTGCCAGCAGTGGGGAAGGGTTTGGGAGCAATCAGCCCCAGCATTTT
CASSGEGFGSNQPQHF
>NA|TRBV5-8|NA|TRBJ1-4|15
TGTGCCAGCAGCTTGGAGGACGGGGGGAATGAAAAACTGTTTTTT
CASSLEDGGNEKLFF
>NA|TRBV4-2|TRBD2|TRBJ2-3|21
TGTGCCAGCAGCCACAATAAGGGGTCGGGACTAGCGGGGGGGAGCACAGATACGCAGTATTTT
CASSHNKGSGLAGGSTDTQYF
>NA|TRBV5-4|NA|TRBJ1-1|13
TGTGCCAGCAGCTTCGCACCGAACACTGAAGCTTTCTTT
CASSFAPNTEAFF
>NA|TRBV12-3/TRBV12-4|NA|TRBJ2-7|13
TGTGCCAGCAGACGGAGTAGCTCCTACGAGCAGTACTTC
CASRRSSSYEQYF
>NA|TRBV5-1|TRBD2|TRBJ2-5|19
TGCGCCAGCAGCCTAAACGTGGCTAGCGGGGGTCTAGGGCGAGGGACCCAGTACTTC
CASSLNVASGGLGRGTQYF
>NA|TRBV5-8|NA|TRBJ1-5|13
TGTGCCAGCAGCTTGGGGTACAATCAGCCCCAGCATTTT
CASSLGYNQPQHF
>NA|TRBV30|NA|TRBJ2-7|13
TGTGCCTGGCATTTGGGACATGGCTACGAGCAGTACTTC
CAWHLGHGYEQYF
>NA|TRBV5-1|NA|TRBJ2-5|16
TGCGCCAGCAGCTTGGAAGCACAGGTGGGGACAGAGACCCAGTACTTC
CASSLEAQVGTETQYF
>NA|TRBV19|NA|TRBJ1-2|14
TGTGCCAGTAGTCTACCGGGACGGTTATCTGGCTACACCTTC
CASSLPGRLSGYTF
>NA|TRBV5-1|NA|TRBJ2-7|16
TGCGCCAGCAGCAAGCGCCTCCGGGACGGAAACTACGAGCAGTACTTC
CASSKRLRDGNYEQYF
>NA|TRBV28|NA|TRBJ1-1|12
TGTGCCAGCAGTTTCAGTGGGTGGGGAGCTTTCTTT
CASSFSGWGAFF
>NA|TRBV19|NA|TRBJ1-2|13
TGTGCCAGTAGGAACAGGGTGATCGGTGGCTACACCTTC
CASRNRVIGGYTF
>NA|TRBV2|NA|TRBJ2-5|15
TGTGCCAGCACTCCCCAGGGCGGGGCGGAAGAGACCCAGTACTTC
CASTPQGGAEETQYF
>few|TRBV7-8|TRBD1|TRBJ1-5|16
TGTGCCAGCAGCCCCAGGGGGGGCCTAGACAATCAGCCCCAGCATTTT
CASSPRGGLDNQPQHF
>few|TRBV7-6|TRBD1|TRBJ1-5|13
TGTGCCAGCAGCCGACAGGGAGGCCAGCCCCAGCATTTT
CASSRQGGQPQHF
>NA|TRBV15|NA|TRBJ1-4|12
TGTGCCACCAGCAGAGATCGGGAAAAACTGTTTTTT
CATSRDREKLFF
>NA|TRBV7-3|NA|TRBJ2-2|13
TGTGCCAGCAGCTTTCCCCCCTACGGGGAGCTGTTTTTT
CASSFPPYGELFF
>few|TRBV19|TRBD1|TRBJ2-6|19
TGTGCCAGTAGAGCATCCGGGACAGGGAGACTCTCTGGGGCCAACGTCCTGACTTTC
CASRASGTGRLSGANVLTF
>NA|TRBV9|NA|TRBJ1-2|14
TGTGCCAGCAGCGGGGACACCGGAAACTATGGCTACACCTTC
CASSGDTGNYGYTF
>NA|TRBV12-3/TRBV12-4|NA|TRBJ2-1|10
TGTGCCAGCGGTGGGAATGAGCAGTTCTTC
CASGGNEQFF
>NA|TRBV18|NA|TRBJ1-6|16
TGTGCCAGCTCACCACAGAGGAACCGGGGCAATTCACCCCTCCACTTT
CASSPQRNRGNSPLHF
>NA|TRBV6-2/TRBV6-3|NA|TRBJ2-7|11
TGTGCCAGCAGTTTCTTGCGGGAGCAGTACTTC
CASSFLREQYF
>once|TRBV29-1|NA|TRBJ1-1|13
TGCAGCGTTGTGGCACAGTCGAACACTGAAGCTTTCTTT
CSVVAQSNTEAFF
>NA|TRBV27|NA|TRBJ1-6|14
TGTGCCAGCAGTTTTCAGGGGCTCGACTCACCCCTCCACTTT
CASSFQGLDSPLHF
>NA|TRBV11-3|NA|TRBJ2-7|13
TGTGCCAGCAGCTTAGCGGCGGGGTACGAGCAGTACTTC
CASSLAAGYEQYF
>NA|TRBV9|TRBD2|TRBJ2-5|19
TGTGCCAGCAGCCCCGGGGATAGCGGGGGTATCCGAACACAAGAGACCCAGTACTTC
CASSPGDSGGIRTQETQYF
>NA|TRBV27|TRBD1|TRBJ1-1|17
TGTGCCAGCAGTCCCCACCCCGGGGACAGGGGGCCCACTGAAGCTTTCTTT
CASSPHPGDRGPTEAFF
>NA|TRBV5-6|NA|TRBJ2-7|13
TGTGCCAGCAACTCTGGGACGATCTACGAGCAGTACTTC
CASNSGTIYEQYF
>NA|TRBV11-2|NA|TRBJ2-3|15
TGTGCCAGCAGCTCAGAACAGGACCGCACAGATACGCAGTATTTT
CASSSEQDRTDTQYF
>once|TRBV7-9|NA|TRBJ1-4|16
TGTGCCAGCAGCTTAGCATCCGTTTATCGAGGGGAAAAACTGTTTTTT
CASSLASVYRGEKLFF
>once|TRBV5-6|NA|TRBJ2-7|14
TGTGCCAGCAGCCCGTTGGAGGGGGCGGGGGAGCAGTACTTC
CASSPLEGAGEQYF
>NA|TRBV15|TRBD1|TRBJ1-5|16
TGTGCCACCAGCGGCTCCGGGACAGGGGGCACTCAGCCCCAGCATTTT
CATSGSGTGGTQPQHF
>NA|TRBV29-1|NA|TRBJ1-4|11
TGCAGCGTTGGGGGGGGTGAAAAACTGTTTTTT
CSVGGGEKLFF
>NA|TRBV7-3|TRBD1|TRBJ2-3|16
TGTGCCAGCAGCTTAAATACAGGGGGAAAGACCCTTCCGCAGTATTTT
CASSLNTGGKTLPQYF
>NA|TRBV7-3|TRBD1|TRBJ1-1|13
TGTGCCAGCAGCCCCCGACAGGGGGCTGAAGCTTTCTTT
CASSPRQGAEAFF
>NA|TRBV30|TRBD1|TRBJ1-2|12
TGTGCCTGGCGGACAGGGACCTATGGCTACACCTTC
CAWRTGTYGYTF
>NA|TRBV4-1|NA|TRBJ2-7|14
TGCGCCAGCAGCCAAGATGGGGGACTCGGCGAGCAGTACTTC
CASSQDGGLGEQYF
>NA|TRBV5-1|NA|TRBJ1-1|14
TGCGCCAGCAGCCCACAGGGTCTGGGCACTGAAGCTTTCTTT
CASSPQGLGTEAFF
>once|TRBV6-5|NA|TRBJ1-5|15
TGTGCCAGTAGTCGACGACGGGGGGGCAATCAGCCCCAGCATTTT
CASSRRRGGNQPQHF
>once|TRBV5-1|TRBD2|TRBJ2-3|17
TGCGCCAGCAGCTTGTCGGGGGCGGGGGGGCGTCCAGATACGCAGTATTTT
CASSLSGAGGRPDTQYF
>NA|TRBV2|NA|TRBJ1-2|13
TGTGCCAGCAGGGGAACACGGGACTATGGCTACACCTTC
CASRGTRDYGYTF
>NA|TRBV19|TRBD1|TRBJ1-5|16
TGTGCCAGCTCGGTCGGATTAACAGGGGGCTTGCAGCCCCAGCATTTT
CASSVGLTGGLQPQHF
>NA|TRBV7-3|TRBD2|TRBJ2-1|13
TGTGCCAGCAGCTCAGCGGGGGGAAGGGAGCAGTTCTTC
CASSSAGGREQFF
>NA|TRBV19|NA|TRBJ2-1|11
TGTGCCAGTAGCGTGGCCGTTGAGCAGTTCTTC
CASSVAVEQFF
>NA|TRBV10-1|NA|TRBJ1-6|14
TGCGCCAGCAGTGAGTCCCCATTCAATTCACCCCTCCACTTT
CASSESPFNSPLHF
>NA|TRBV6-5|TRBD2|TRBJ2-7|15
TGTGCCAGCTCCCGCGGGGGGGCCGCATCCTACGAGCAGTACTTC
CASSRGGAASYEQYF
>NA|TRBV6-5|NA|TRBJ1-6|14
TGTGCCAGCACCCCAGGGCGGAGGAATTCACCCCTCCACTTT
CASTPGRRNSPLHF
>NA|TRBV11-2|NA|TRBJ1-2|16
TGTGCCAGCAGCTCCCCGGGGGGGTCAAGAGGCTATGGCTACACCTTC
CASSSPGGSRGYGYTF
>once|TRBV11-1|NA|TRBJ2-7|13
TGTGCCAGCAGCTCAGACAGCTCCTACGAGCAGTACTTC
CASSSDSSYEQYF
>NA|TRBV6-1|NA|TRBJ1-6|14
TGTGCCAGCAGTGAAGGAGGTTTGGGGTCACCCCTCCACTTT
CASSEGGLGSPLHF
>NA|TRBV4-1|NA|TRBJ1-6|17
TGCGCCAGCAGCCAAGATTGGGCGGTACATTATAATTCACCCCTCCACTTT
CASSQDWAVHYNSPLHF
>NA|TRBV9|NA|TRBJ1-2|10
TGTGCCAGCAGTGATCGGCGATACACCTTC
CASSDRRYTF